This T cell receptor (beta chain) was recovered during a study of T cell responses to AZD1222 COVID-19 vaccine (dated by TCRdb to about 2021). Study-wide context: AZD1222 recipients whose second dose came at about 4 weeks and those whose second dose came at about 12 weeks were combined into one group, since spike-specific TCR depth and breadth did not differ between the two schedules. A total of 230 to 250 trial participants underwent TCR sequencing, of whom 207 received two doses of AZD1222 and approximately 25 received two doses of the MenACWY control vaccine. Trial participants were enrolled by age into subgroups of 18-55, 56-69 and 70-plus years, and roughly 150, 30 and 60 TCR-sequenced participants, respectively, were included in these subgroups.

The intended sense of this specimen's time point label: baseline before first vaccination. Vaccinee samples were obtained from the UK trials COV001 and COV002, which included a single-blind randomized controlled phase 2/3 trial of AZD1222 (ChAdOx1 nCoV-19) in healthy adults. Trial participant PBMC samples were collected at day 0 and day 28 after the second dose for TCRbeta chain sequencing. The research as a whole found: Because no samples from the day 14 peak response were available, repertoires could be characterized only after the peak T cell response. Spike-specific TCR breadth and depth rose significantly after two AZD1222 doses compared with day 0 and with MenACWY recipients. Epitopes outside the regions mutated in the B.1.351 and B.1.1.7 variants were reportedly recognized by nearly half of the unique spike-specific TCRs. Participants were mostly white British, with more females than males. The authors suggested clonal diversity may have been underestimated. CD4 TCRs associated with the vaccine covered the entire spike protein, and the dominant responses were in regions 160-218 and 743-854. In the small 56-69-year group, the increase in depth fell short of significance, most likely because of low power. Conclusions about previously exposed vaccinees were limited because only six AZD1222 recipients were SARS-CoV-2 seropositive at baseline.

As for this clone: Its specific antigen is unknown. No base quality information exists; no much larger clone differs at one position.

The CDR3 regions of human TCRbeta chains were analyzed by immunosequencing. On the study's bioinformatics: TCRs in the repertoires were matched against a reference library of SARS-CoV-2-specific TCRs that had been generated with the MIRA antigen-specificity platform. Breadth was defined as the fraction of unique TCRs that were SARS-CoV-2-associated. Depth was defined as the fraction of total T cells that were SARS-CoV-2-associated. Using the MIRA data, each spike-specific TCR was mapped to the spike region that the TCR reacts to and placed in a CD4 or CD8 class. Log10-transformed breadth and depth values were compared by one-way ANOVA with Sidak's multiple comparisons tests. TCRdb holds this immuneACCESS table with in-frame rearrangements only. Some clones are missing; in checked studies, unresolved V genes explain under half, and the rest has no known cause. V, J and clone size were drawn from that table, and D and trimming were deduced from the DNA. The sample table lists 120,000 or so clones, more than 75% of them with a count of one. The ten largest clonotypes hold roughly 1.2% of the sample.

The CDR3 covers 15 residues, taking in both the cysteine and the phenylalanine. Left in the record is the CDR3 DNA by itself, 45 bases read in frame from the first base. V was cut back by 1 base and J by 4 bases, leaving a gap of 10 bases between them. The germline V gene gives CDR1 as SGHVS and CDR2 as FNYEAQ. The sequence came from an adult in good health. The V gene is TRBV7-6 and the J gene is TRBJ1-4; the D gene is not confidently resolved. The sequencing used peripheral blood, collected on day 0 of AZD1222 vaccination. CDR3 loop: CASSLVAGYNEKLFF. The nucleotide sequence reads TGTGCCAGCAGCTTAGTCGCAGGTTATAATGAAAAACTGTTTTTT.